Listed below are T cell receptor beta chains from one sample, sequenced in a study of shared clonotypes between healthy human individuals. Produced via immunoSEQ multiplex PCR; TCRdb's table is partial and in-frame only. The sample yields some 2,000,000 clones, just under 95% seen once. The source material was naive CD8+ T cells sorted from blood. Receptor source: a man younger than 30 in good health. The CDR3 runs from the conserved cysteine through the conserved F or W. A D gene is named only where the DNA matches it firmly. A clone size is listed for some rows: how often the clone was seen (once, few, many), or a class if it is expanded.

CDR3: CASSLDLAGTAYGYTF; DNA: TGTGCCAGCAGCTTAGATCTCGCAGGGACAGCTTATGGCTACACCTTC; J: TRBJ1-2; size: NA; D: TRBD1; V: TRBV11-2
CDR3: CASSPPDRPNQPQHF; DNA: TGTGCCAGCTCACCACCAGACAGGCCTAATCAGCCCCAGCATTTT; J: TRBJ1-5; size: NA; D: NA; V: TRBV18
CDR3: CASSQIGVAGGVDNEQFF; DNA: TGCGCCAGCAGCCAAATAGGCGTAGCGGGGGGGGTAGACAATGAGCAGTTCTTC; J: TRBJ2-1; size: NA; D: TRBD2; V: TRBV4-1
CDR3: CASSLRQGEDEQYF; DNA: TGTGCCAGCAGCCTAAGACAGGGGGAAGACGAGCAGTACTTC; J: TRBJ2-7; size: NA; D: TRBD1; V: TRBV4-2
CDR3: CASTSGAYNEQFF; DNA: TGTGCAAGCACTAGCGGGGCCTACAATGAGCAGTTCTTC; J: TRBJ2-1; size: NA; D: TRBD2; V: TRBV11-1
CDR3: CASSTAGGPIEQYF; DNA: TGTGCCAGCAGTACGGCGGGAGGGCCGATCGAGCAGTACTTC; J: TRBJ2-7; size: NA; D: TRBD2; V: TRBV27
CDR3: CASSTPRDRVGYTF; DNA: TGTGCCAGCAGCACTCCCCGGGACAGGGTTGGCTACACCTTC; J: TRBJ1-2; size: NA; D: TRBD1; V: TRBV6-6
CDR3: CASSFSSGEQYF; DNA: TGTGCCAGCAGCTTTTCCTCAGGGGAGCAGTACTTC; J: TRBJ2-7; size: NA; D: NA; V: TRBV11-2
CDR3: CASSLSGVGTDTQYF; DNA: TGTGCCAGCAGCTTGTCAGGGGTGGGCACAGATACGCAGTATTTT; J: TRBJ2-3; size: NA; D: NA; V: TRBV5-4
CDR3: CASSFPWDSEFNTEAFF; DNA: TGTGCCAGCAGCTTTCCATGGGACTCGGAGTTTAACACTGAAGCTTTCTTT; J: TRBJ1-1; size: NA; D: NA; V: TRBV5-6
CDR3: CASSYDGYNSPLHF; DNA: TGTGCCAGCAGTTACGATGGCTATAATTCACCCCTCCACTTT; J: TRBJ1-6; size: once; D: NA; V: TRBV6-5
CDR3: CASSLGTASLHF; DNA: TGTGCCAGCAGCTTAGGGACCGCTAGCCTCCACTTT; J: TRBJ1-6; size: NA; D: NA; V: TRBV5-4
CDR3: CASSLEARPSPNTEAFF; DNA: TGTGCCAGCAGCTTGGAAGCCCGTCCCAGCCCGAACACTGAAGCTTTCTTT; J: TRBJ1-1; size: NA; D: NA; V: TRBV5-5
CDR3: CASSPETGGLTYGYTF; DNA: TGTGCCAGCAGTCCAGAAACAGGGGGTCTAACCTATGGCTACACCTTC; J: TRBJ1-2; size: NA; D: TRBD1; V: TRBV27
CDR3: CSVERTAGGELFF; DNA: TGCAGCGTTGAACGGACAGCAGGAGGGGAGCTGTTTTTT; J: TRBJ2-2; size: NA; D: NA; V: TRBV29-1
CDR3: CASSPGLGSYNEQFF; DNA: TGCGCCAGCAGCCCGGGACTAGGGTCTTACAATGAGCAGTTCTTC; J: TRBJ2-1; size: NA; D: TRBD2; V: TRBV4-3
CDR3: CASSHPILQGINNYGYTF; DNA: TGTGCCAGCAGCCATCCTATTCTACAGGGGATTAATAACTATGGCTACACCTTC; J: TRBJ1-2; size: NA; D: TRBD1; V: TRBV7-9
CDR3: CASSLAVPSTDTQYF; DNA: TGTGCCAGCAGCTTAGCGGTCCCTAGCACAGATACGCAGTATTTT; J: TRBJ2-3; size: NA; D: NA; V: TRBV7-8
CDR3: CSVGQPNTGELFF; DNA: TGCAGCGTTGGACAGCCGAACACCGGGGAGCTGTTTTTT; J: TRBJ2-2; size: NA; D: NA; V: TRBV29-1
CDR3: CASRPTGRSEQYF; DNA: TGTGCCAGCAGACCAACAGGGAGAAGCGAGCAGTACTTC; J: TRBJ2-7; size: NA; D: NA; V: TRBV7-9
CDR3: CASGLGQGALNEQFF; DNA: TGTGCTAGTGGTTTGGGACAGGGGGCCCTGAATGAGCAGTTCTTC; J: TRBJ2-1; size: NA; D: TRBD1; V: TRBV12-5
CDR3: CSVAVRFDEQYF; DNA: TGCAGCGTTGCTGTCCGATTTGATGAGCAGTACTTC; J: TRBJ2-7; size: NA; D: NA; V: TRBV29-1
CDR3: CASSGPGTSGSGELFF; DNA: TGCGCCAGCAGCGGACCTGGGACTAGCGGGAGCGGGGAGCTGTTTTTT; J: TRBJ2-2; size: NA; D: TRBD2; V: TRBV4-1
CDR3: CASSPPASGTLAKNIQYF; DNA: TGTGCCAGCAGTCCGCCCGCTAGCGGGACCTTAGCCAAAAACATTCAGTACTTC; J: TRBJ2-4; size: NA; D: TRBD2; V: TRBV7-9
CDR3: CASSGGTGIQGEQYF; DNA: TGTGCCAGCAGTGGCGGGACAGGGATCCAAGGCGAGCAGTACTTC; J: TRBJ2-7; size: NA; D: TRBD1; V: TRBV6-1
CDR3: CASSLGTDYLMNTGELFF; DNA: TGTGCCAGCAGCTTAGGAACGGACTACCTGATGAACACCGGGGAGCTGTTTTTT; J: TRBJ2-2; size: NA; D: NA; V: TRBV11-2
CDR3: CASSLAGRVLVNTEAFF; DNA: TGTGCCAGCAGCTTAGCAGGGCGTGTACTCGTGAACACTGAAGCTTTCTTT; J: TRBJ1-1; size: NA; D: NA; V: TRBV7-2
CDR3: CASINLGLRDQPQHF; DNA: TGTGCCAGCATCAACCTCGGCCTCCGGGATCAGCCCCAGCATTTT; J: TRBJ1-5; size: NA; D: NA; V: TRBV9
CDR3: CASSLFRAEQETQYF; DNA: TGTGCCAGCAGCTTATTCAGGGCAGAGCAAGAGACCCAGTACTTC; J: TRBJ2-5; size: NA; D: NA; V: TRBV7-9
CDR3: CASSLGAGSYEQYF; DNA: TGTGCCAGCAGCTTGGGTGCAGGCAGCTACGAGCAGTACTTC; J: TRBJ2-7; size: NA; D: NA; V: TRBV5-5
CDR3: CASRHNTYSNQPQHF; DNA: TGTGCCAGCCGGCACAACACTTATAGCAATCAGCCCCAGCATTTT; J: TRBJ1-5; size: NA; D: NA; V: TRBV6-1
CDR3: CASSPLALPNEQFF; DNA: TGTGCCAGCAGCCCGCTAGCGCTCCCCAATGAGCAGTTCTTC; J: TRBJ2-1; size: once; D: NA; V: TRBV7-2
CDR3: CASSQGISMAFYLYEQYF; DNA: TGCGCCAGCAGCCAAGGAATATCCATGGCCTTTTATCTATACGAGCAGTACTTC; J: TRBJ2-7; size: NA; D: NA; V: TRBV4-1
CDR3: CASSPPRGDAEAFF; DNA: TGTGCCAGCTCACCACCTAGAGGGGACGCTGAAGCTTTCTTT; J: TRBJ1-1; size: once; D: NA; V: TRBV18
CDR3: CASSVSGTGIGEQFF; DNA: TGTGCCAGCAGCGTTTCCGGGACAGGGATAGGTGAGCAGTTCTTC; J: TRBJ2-1; size: NA; D: TRBD1; V: TRBV9
CDR3: CASSLDRDSSYEQYF; DNA: TGTGCCAGCAGCTTAGATAGGGACAGCTCCTACGAGCAGTACTTC; J: TRBJ2-7; size: NA; D: TRBD1; V: TRBV11-2
CDR3: CASSLSAYAYEQYF; DNA: TGTGCCAGCAGCTTATCGGCCTACGCCTACGAGCAGTACTTC; J: TRBJ2-7; size: NA; D: NA; V: TRBV11-2
CDR3: CASSWASGNNEQFF; DNA: TGTGCCAGCTCCTGGGCTAGCGGAAACAATGAGCAGTTCTTC; J: TRBJ2-1; size: NA; D: TRBD2; V: TRBV11-2
CDR3: CASSSGVTYEQYF; DNA: TGTGCCAGCAGTTCAGGAGTCACCTACGAGCAGTACTTC; J: TRBJ2-7; size: NA; D: NA; V: TRBV6-6
CDR3: CASSLAGGYEQYF; DNA: TGTGCCAGCAGCTTAGCTGGTGGGTACGAGCAGTACTTC; J: TRBJ2-7; size: NA; D: NA; V: TRBV7-9
CDR3: CSARSTLEAFF; DNA: TGCAGTGCTAGATCCACCTTGGAGGCTTTCTTT; J: TRBJ1-1; size: once; D: NA; V: TRBV20-1
CDR3: CASSLFGAGDYGYTF; DNA: TGTGCCAGCAGCTTGTTCGGGGCGGGAGACTATGGCTACACCTTC; J: TRBJ1-2; size: NA; D: NA; V: TRBV5-8
CDR3: CAWSVGGAYEQYF; DNA: TGTGCCTGGAGTGTCGGAGGGGCCTACGAGCAGTACTTC; J: TRBJ2-7; size: NA; D: NA; V: TRBV30
CDR3: CASSQDGLHQASKETQYF; DNA: TGTGCCAGCAGCCAAGATGGGCTTCACCAGGCCTCTAAAGAGACCCAGTACTTC; J: TRBJ2-5; size: NA; D: NA; V: TRBV4-2
CDR3: CASSLTPDRDNEKLFF; DNA: TGCGCCAGCAGCCTAACCCCGGACAGGGACAACGAAAAACTGTTTTTT; J: TRBJ1-4; size: NA; D: TRBD1; V: TRBV4-1
CDR3: CARRPGQINEKLFF; DNA: TGTGCCAGACGTCCGGGACAGATTAATGAAAAACTGTTTTTT; J: TRBJ1-4; size: NA; D: TRBD1; V: TRBV7-3
CDR3: CASSLPGAGNTIYF; DNA: TGTGCCAGCTCACTCCCGGGGGCTGGAAACACCATATATTTT; J: TRBJ1-3; size: NA; D: NA; V: TRBV18
CDR3: CASSPPPEPNTEAFF; DNA: TGTGCCAGCAGTCCACCGCCGGAACCTAACACTGAAGCTTTCTTT; J: TRBJ1-1; size: NA; D: NA; V: TRBV27
CDR3: CASSSSLTGELFF; DNA: TGTGCCAGCAGCTCTAGTCTCACCGGGGAGCTGTTTTTT; J: TRBJ2-2; size: NA; D: NA; V: TRBV11-3
CDR3: CASSLMANEQYF; DNA: TGTGCCAGCAGCCTCATGGCGAACGAGCAGTACTTC; J: TRBJ2-7; size: NA; D: NA; V: TRBV7-9
CDR3: CASSGEDTASAFF; DNA: TGCGCCAGCAGTGGGGAGGACACTGCGTCGGCTTTCTTT; J: TRBJ1-1; size: NA; D: NA; V: TRBV5-1
CDR3: CASSATSGLVYEQYF; DNA: TGTGCCAGCAGCGCAACTTCGGGACTAGTCTACGAGCAGTACTTC; J: TRBJ2-7; size: NA; D: TRBD2; V: TRBV5-4
CDR3: CASSQDYTGLNQPQHF; DNA: TGCGCCAGCAGCCAAGATTACACGGGCCTCAATCAGCCCCAGCATTTT; J: TRBJ1-5; size: NA; D: NA; V: TRBV4-1
CDR3: CASSYLAGSYGYTF; DNA: TGCGCCAGCAGCTACTTGGCAGGGAGTTATGGCTACACCTTC; J: TRBJ1-2; size: NA; D: NA; V: TRBV5-1
CDR3: CASSQDPDRDYEQYF; DNA: TGCGCCAGCAGCCAAGACCCTGACAGGGACTACGAGCAGTACTTC; J: TRBJ2-7; size: NA; D: TRBD1; V: TRBV4-3